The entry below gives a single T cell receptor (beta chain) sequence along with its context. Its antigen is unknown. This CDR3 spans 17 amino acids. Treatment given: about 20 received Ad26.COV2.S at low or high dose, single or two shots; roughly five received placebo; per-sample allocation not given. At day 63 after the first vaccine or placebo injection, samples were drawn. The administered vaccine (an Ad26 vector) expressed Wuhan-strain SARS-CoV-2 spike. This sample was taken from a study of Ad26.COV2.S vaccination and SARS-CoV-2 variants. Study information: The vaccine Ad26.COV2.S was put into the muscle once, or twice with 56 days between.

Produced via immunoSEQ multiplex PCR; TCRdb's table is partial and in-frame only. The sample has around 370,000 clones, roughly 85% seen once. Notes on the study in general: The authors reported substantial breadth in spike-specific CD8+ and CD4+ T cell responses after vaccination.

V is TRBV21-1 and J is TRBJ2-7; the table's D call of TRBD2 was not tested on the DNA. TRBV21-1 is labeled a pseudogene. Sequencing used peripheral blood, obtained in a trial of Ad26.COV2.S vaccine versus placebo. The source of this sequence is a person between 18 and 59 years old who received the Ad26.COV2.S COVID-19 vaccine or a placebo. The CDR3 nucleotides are TGTGCCAGCAGCAAAGGGTCGAGGGAGGGGATTGGAAACGAGCAGTACTTC. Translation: CASSKGSREGIGNEQYF.